This T cell receptor beta chain originates from a study of control samples from healthy donors and cancer patients. Sequenced by immunoSEQ multiplex PCR; TCRdb stores in-frame clones only, minus some. The sample has 120,000 or so clones, over 85% seen once. Sequenced: blood. This clonotype was obtained from a young man in good health.

The CDR3 sequence: CASSYVAGARYGYTF. CDR3 DNA sequence: TGTGCCAGCAGTTACGTGGCCGGGGCGCGCTATGGCTACACCTTC. The V gene is TRBV6-2 or TRBV6-3, the J gene TRBJ1-2, with D maybe TRBD1 (5 bases). Trimming left V 2 bases short and J 4 bases short, with 14 bases between. The CDR3 consists of 15 residues. Germline V gene lookup returns CDR1 MNHEY and CDR2 SVGEGT.